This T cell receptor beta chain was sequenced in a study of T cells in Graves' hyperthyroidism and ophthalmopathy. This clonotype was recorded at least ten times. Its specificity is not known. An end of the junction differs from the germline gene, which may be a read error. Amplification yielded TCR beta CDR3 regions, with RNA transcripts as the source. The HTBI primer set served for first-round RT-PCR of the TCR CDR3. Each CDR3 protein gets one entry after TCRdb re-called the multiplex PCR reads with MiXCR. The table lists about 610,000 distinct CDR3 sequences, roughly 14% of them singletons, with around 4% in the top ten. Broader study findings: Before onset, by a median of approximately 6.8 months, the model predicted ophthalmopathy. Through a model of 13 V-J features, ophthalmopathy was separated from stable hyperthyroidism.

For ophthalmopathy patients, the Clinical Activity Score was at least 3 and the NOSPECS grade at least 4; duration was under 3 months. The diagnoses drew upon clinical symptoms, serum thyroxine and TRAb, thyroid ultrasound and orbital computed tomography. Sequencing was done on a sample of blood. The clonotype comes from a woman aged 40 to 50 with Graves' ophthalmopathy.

The CDR3 DNA sequence: TGTGCCAGCAACTTAGCAGGCAGGGGGGTAAAGACTGAAGCTTTCTTT. Protein: CASNLAGRGVKTEAFF. The chain uses TRBV7-2 and TRBJ1-1; 7 positions match TRBD1. This CDR3 region has 16 residues. Germline loops: CDR1 SGHTA, CDR2 FQGNSA. Looking up the rest from reference TRBV7-2 and TRBJ1-1 gives the full variable domain: GAGVSQSPSNKVTEKGKDVELRCDPISGHTALYWYRQSLGQGLEFLIYFQGNSAPDKSGLPSDRFSAERTGGSVSTLTIQRTQQEDSAVYLCASNLAGRGVKTEAFFGQGTRLTVV.